Listed here is a single TCR beta chain. Its antigen is not known. Receiving focal radiation plus CTLA-4 blockade with ipilimumab were patients who had chemo-refractory metastatic non-small-cell lung cancer. This sample was taken from a study of radiotherapy plus CTLA-4 blockade in lung cancer. For the study at large: Disease control reached approximately 30%, with objective responses in 15% to 20%. Study-wide findings and caveats: With interferon-beta, early dynamics of blood T cell clones were reported to best predict response. Radiotherapy with ipilimumab was followed by blood expansion of tumor-derived clones.

Method: immunoSEQ multiplex PCR; TCRdb's copy keeps in-frame clones and lacks some. The sample consists of 39,000 or so clones, about 70% of them appearing once. Deletions cut 0 bases from V and 8 bases from J, with 17 bases between. CDR3 length: 17 amino acids. Germline V lookup: CDR1 MGHRA, CDR2 YSYEKL. Sequenced here: peripheral blood, sampled from a patient treated with radiotherapy plus ipilimumab. The chain is built from TRBV4-1 and TRBJ1-6; no clear D gene. The clonotype was recovered from a human donor with non-small cell lung cancer who had stable disease on radiotherapy plus ipilimumab. The CDR3 spells CASSQDRPRQEDSPLHF. CDR3 coding DNA: TGCGCCAGCAGCCAAGATCGGCCGAGGCAGGAGGATTCACCCCTCCACTTT.